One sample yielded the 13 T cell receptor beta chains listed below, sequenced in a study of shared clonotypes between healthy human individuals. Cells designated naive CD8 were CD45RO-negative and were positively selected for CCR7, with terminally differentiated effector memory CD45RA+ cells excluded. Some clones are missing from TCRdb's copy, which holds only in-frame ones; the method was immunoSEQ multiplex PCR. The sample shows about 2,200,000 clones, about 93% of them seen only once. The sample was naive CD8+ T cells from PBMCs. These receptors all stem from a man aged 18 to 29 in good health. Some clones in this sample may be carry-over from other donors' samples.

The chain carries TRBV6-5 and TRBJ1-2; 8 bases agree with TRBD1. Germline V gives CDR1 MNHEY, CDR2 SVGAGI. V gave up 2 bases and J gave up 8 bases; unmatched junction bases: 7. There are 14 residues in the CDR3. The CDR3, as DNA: TGTGCCAGCAGTTACGTGGGGACAGGCCAAGGCTACACCTTC. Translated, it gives CASSYVGTGQGYTF.

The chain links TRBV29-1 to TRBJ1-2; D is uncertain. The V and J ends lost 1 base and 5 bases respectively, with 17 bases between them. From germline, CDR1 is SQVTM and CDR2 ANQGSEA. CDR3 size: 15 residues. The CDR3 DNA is TGCAGCGTTGAAGGGGTCGGAGGGCGAGGGTATGGCTACACCTTC. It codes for CSVEGVGGRGYGYTF.

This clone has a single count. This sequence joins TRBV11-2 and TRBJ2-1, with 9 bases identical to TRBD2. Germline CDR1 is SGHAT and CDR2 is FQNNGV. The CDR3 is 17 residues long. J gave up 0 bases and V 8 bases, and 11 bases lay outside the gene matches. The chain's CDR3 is CASALLAGSSSYNEQFF. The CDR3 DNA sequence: TGTGCCAGCGCCCTCCTAGCGGGGTCGAGCTCCTACAATGAGCAGTTCTTC. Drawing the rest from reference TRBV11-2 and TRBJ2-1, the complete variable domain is EAGVAQSPRYKIIEKRQSVAFWCNPISGHATLYWYQQILGQGPKLLIQFQNNGVVDDSQLPKDRFSAERLKGVDSTLKIQPAKLEDSAVYLCASALLAGSSSYNEQFFGPGTRLTVL.

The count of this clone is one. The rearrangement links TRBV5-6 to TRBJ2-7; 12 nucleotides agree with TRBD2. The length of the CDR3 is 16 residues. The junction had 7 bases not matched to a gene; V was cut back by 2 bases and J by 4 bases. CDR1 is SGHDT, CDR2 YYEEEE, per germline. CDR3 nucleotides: TGTGCCAGCAGCTTTCTCACTAGCGGGAGGACTTACGAGCAGTACTTC. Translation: CASSFLTSGRTYEQYF.

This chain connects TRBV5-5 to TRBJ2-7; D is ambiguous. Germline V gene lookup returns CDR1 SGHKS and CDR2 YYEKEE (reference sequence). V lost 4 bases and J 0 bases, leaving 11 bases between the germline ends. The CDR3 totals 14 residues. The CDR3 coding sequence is TGTGCCAGCAGCGGCCGACCGGCCTCCTACGAGCAGTACTTC. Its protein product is CASSGRPASYEQYF.

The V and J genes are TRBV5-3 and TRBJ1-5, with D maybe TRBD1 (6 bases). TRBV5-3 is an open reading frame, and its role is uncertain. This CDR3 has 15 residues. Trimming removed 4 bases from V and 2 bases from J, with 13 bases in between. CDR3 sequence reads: CARSRRGGGNQPQHF. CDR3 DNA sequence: TGTGCCAGAAGCCGGAGAGGGGGAGGCAATCAGCCCCAGCATTTT.

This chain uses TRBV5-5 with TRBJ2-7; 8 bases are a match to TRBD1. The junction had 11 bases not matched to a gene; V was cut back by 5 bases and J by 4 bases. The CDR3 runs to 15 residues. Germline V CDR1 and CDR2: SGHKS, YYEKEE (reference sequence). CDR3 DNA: TGTGCCAGCAGGGCGAGGGGGACAGGACAATACGAGCAGTACTTC. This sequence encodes CASRARGTGQYEQYF.

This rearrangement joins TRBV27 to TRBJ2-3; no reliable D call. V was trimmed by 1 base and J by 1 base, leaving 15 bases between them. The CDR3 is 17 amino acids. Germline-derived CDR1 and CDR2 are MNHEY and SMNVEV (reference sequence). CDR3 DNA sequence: TGTGCCAGCAGTTTATGGGCAGGCTCTCTCGGCACAGATACGCAGTATTTT. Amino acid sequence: CASSLWAGSLGTDTQYF.

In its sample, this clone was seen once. CDR3 region: CASSVPVLGARDEQFF. In nucleotides, the CDR3 is TGTGCCAGCAGCGTCCCGGTCCTGGGGGCGCGGGATGAGCAGTTCTTC. V usage is TRBV9 and J usage is TRBJ2-1; the D gene is possibly TRBD1 (6 bases). The CDR3 is 16 amino acids. The germline V gene encodes CDR1 SGDLS and CDR2 YYNGEE. V lost 2 bases and J 8 bases, leaving 20 bases between the germline ends. The full variable domain, in which reference TRBV9 and TRBJ2-1 provide the parts outside the CDR3, is DSGVTQTPKHLITATGQRVTLRCSPRSGDLSVYWYQQSLDQGLQFLIQYYNGEERAKGNILERFSAQQFPDLHSELNLSSLELGDSALYFCASSVPVLGARDEQFFGPGTRLTVL.

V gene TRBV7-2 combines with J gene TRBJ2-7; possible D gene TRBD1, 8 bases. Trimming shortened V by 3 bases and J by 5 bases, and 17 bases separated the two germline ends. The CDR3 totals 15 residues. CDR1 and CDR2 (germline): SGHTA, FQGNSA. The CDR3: CASSFSDRGGDEQYF. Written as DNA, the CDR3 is TGTGCCAGCAGCTTCAGCGACAGGGGAGGGGACGAGCAGTACTTC.

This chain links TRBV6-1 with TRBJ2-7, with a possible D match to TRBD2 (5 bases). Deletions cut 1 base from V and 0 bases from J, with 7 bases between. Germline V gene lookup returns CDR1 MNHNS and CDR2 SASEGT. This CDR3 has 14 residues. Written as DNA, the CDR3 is TGTGCCAGCAGTGAAGAAGGAGGCTCCTACGAGCAGTACTTC. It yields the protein CASSEEGGSYEQYF.

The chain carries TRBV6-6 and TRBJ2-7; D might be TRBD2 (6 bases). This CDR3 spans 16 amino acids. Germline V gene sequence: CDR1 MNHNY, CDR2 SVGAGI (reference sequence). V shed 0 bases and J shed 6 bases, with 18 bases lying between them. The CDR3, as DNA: TGTGCCAGCAGTTACTCCCGCGGGAAAACCGGGTTCGAGCAGTACTTC. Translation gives CASSYSRGKTGFEQYF.

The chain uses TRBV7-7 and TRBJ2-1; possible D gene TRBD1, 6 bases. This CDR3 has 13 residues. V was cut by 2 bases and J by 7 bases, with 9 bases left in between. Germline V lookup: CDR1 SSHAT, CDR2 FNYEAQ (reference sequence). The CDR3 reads CASSLSQGNEQFF. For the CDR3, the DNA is TGTGCCAGCAGCTTAAGTCAGGGGAATGAGCAGTTCTTC.